The text below deals with one T cell receptor (beta chain). With random hexamers, 0.5 to 1 ug RNA was reverse transcribed. From the immunoSEQ multiplex PCR reads, TCRdb called clonotypes with MiXCR, one entry per CDR3 protein. The table has about 130,000 distinct CDR3 sequences, about 96% seen once. This entry comes from a study of CD8 T cells in Susac syndrome. The germline CDR1 and CDR2 sequences are SGHDT and YYEEEE. The CDR3 has 15 amino acids. Trimming shortened V by 0 bases and J by 1 base, and 8 bases separated the two germline ends. This chain uses TRBV5-6 with TRBJ1-5; D is unclear. The source material was CD4+ T cells from PBMCs. The TCR sequence derives from a human donor in good health. In nucleotides, the CDR3 is TGTGCCAGCAGCTTGGGTCCAGGAAGCAATCAGCCCCAGCATTTT. Translating gives CASSLGPGSNQPQHF.